These 25 T cell receptor beta chains were sequenced from one sample in a study of T-cell reconstitution after alpha-beta-depleted transplantation in children. The TCRbeta library was prepared with unique molecular identifiers. One entry per CDR3 protein results from TCRdb running MiXCR on the PCR reads. The sample holds 300,000 to 400,000 distinct CDR3 sequences; roughly 25% are singletons and the top ten take 11%. The sequences come from PBMCs, mostly from graft donor cells, collected 180 days after TCRalphabeta/CD19-depleted stem cell transplant. These TCRs come from a male patient aged 10 to 17 who had a stem cell transplant for acute lymphoblastic leukemia, so the T cells may come from the graft donor.

This clonotype was observed many times. The chain employs TRBV12-3 or TRBV12-4 and TRBJ2-3; D is uncertain. The CDR3 extends over 11 amino acids. V was clipped by 6 bases and J by 2 bases, with 3 bases between them. CDR3 nucleotides: TGTGCCAGCAGAATCACAGATACGCAGTATTTT. Translation: CASRITDTQYF.

This clonotype came up many times. The chain uses TRBV5-1 and TRBJ2-7, with D perhaps matching TRBD1 (6 bases). The germline V gene encodes CDR1 SGHRS and CDR2 YFSETQ. The CDR3 has 15 residues. The V end was cut by 5 bases, the J end by 2 bases, with 17 bases between. CDR3 sequence: CASRPQGRAPYEQYF. CDR3 bases: TGCGCCAGCAGACCACAGGGTCGAGCCCCCTACGAGCAGTACTTC.

The CDR3 DNA sequence: TGTGCCAGCAGCCTTAGGTTGGTCCTGGGGGCAAGGAGCAATCAGCCCCAGCATTTT. This encodes CASSLRLVLGARSNQPQHF. The chain is built from TRBV11-2 and TRBJ1-5, with D perhaps TRBD1 (6 bases). The CDR3 loop spans 19 amino acids. V was pared by 5 bases and J by 1 base, with 24 bases between. Germline lookup yields CDR1 SGHAT and CDR2 FQNNGV.

J is TRBJ1-5 and V is TRBV5-5, with D possibly TRBD1 on 6 matching bases. Germline-derived CDR1 and CDR2 are SGHKS and YYEKEE (reference sequence). The V and J ends lost 2 bases and 6 bases respectively, with 18 bases between them. The CDR3 sequence is 16 residues long. The CDR3: CASSLDQGIIPQPQHF. CDR3 DNA: TGTGCCAGCAGCTTAGATCAGGGGATCATCCCTCAGCCCCAGCATTTT.

The chain carries TRBV5-6 and TRBJ1-5; 9 bases are a match to TRBD1. The V and J ends lost 0 bases and 5 bases, in that order; junction bases with no gene match: 9. Germline loops: CDR1 SGHDT, CDR2 YYEEEE. This CDR3 is 17 amino acids long. The CDR3 sequence: CASSLAVDRGRDQPQHF. Written as DNA, the CDR3 is TGTGCCAGCAGCTTGGCGGTCGACAGGGGGAGGGATCAGCCCCAGCATTTT.

This clonotype has just one count. The rearrangement joins TRBV20-1 to TRBJ2-1; D ambiguous. In germline, CDR1 is DFQATT, CDR2 SNEGSKA (reference sequence). The CDR3 runs 17 residues. V dropped 0 bases and J dropped 2 bases, with 17 bases sitting between them. As DNA, the CDR3 is TGCAGTGCTAGAGATAGGTTGCGTCGCCTACCCTACAATGAGCAGTTCTTC. The encoded protein is CSARDRLRRLPYNEQFF.

This clonotype was counted between two and nine times. The V and J genes are TRBV20-1 and TRBJ2-3; possible D gene TRBD1, 6 bases. CDR3 size: 15 residues. The ends were cut back, 5 bases at V and 2 bases at J, with 17 bases in the middle. Germline loops: CDR1 DFQATT, CDR2 SNEGSKA (reference sequence). The CDR3 is CSAGLTGPLTDTQYF. The CDR3 DNA reads as TGCAGTGCTGGACTGACAGGACCCCTCACAGATACGCAGTATTTT.

This clonotype was picked up a small number of times. The chain employs TRBV11-1 and TRBJ2-6; D remains ambiguous. CDR1 is SGHAT and CDR2 is FQDESV in the germline V gene (reference sequence). The V gene lost 2 bases and the J gene lost 0 bases, with 14 bases spanning the gap. The CDR3 length is 18 residues. The CDR3 region is CASSLRYQPDSGANVLTF. The CDR3 bases are TGTGCCAGCAGCTTACGTTACCAGCCTGACTCTGGGGCCAACGTCCTGACTTTC.

The V gene is TRBV7-9, the J gene TRBJ2-1; D is ambiguous. There are 15 residues in the CDR3. Trimming removed 0 bases at V and 0 bases at J, with 6 bases between. Germline assignment: CDR1 SEHNR and CDR2 FQNEAQ (reference sequence). In DNA, the CDR3 is TGTGCCAGCAGCTTAGCGGGCCTCTCCTACAATGAGCAGTTCTTC. It translates to CASSLAGLSYNEQFF.

This chain joins TRBV20-1 and TRBJ1-2, with D perhaps matching TRBD1 (5 bases). The CDR3 covers 14 residues. Germline-derived CDR1 and CDR2 are DFQATT and SNEGSKA (reference sequence). V was pared by 0 bases and J by 5 bases, with 13 bases between. CDR3 sequence: CSARDRVGAYGYTF. The CDR3 region has the DNA TGCAGTGCTAGAGATAGGGTAGGGGCTTATGGCTACACCTTC.

The genes are TRBV28 and TRBJ2-1, with D perhaps matching TRBD2 (5 bases). Germline-derived CDR1 and CDR2 are MDHEN and SYDVKM. The length of the CDR3 is 14 residues. Between the trimmed V and J ends, which lost 3 bases and 2 bases, there was a span of 8 bases. The CDR3 DNA follows: TGTGCCAGCAGTTTCCGCGGGCCCTACAATGAGCAGTTCTTC. Protein product: CASSFRGPYNEQFF.

Of note for this clonotype: Its ends do not fully match the called genes, so a read error is possible. V usage is TRBV27 and J usage is TRBJ2-2; D is uncertain. The germline V gene encodes CDR1 MNHEY and CDR2 SMNVEV (reference sequence). The CDR3 consists of 12 residues. CDR3 amino acids: CASSLRTGELFF. CDR3 nucleotide sequence: TGCGCCAGCAGCTTAAGAACCGGGGAGCTGTTTTTT.

The table lists this clonotype with a few counts. This chain uses TRBV5-6 with TRBJ2-7; either TRBD1 or TRBD2 may supply D (5 bases each). Germline V gene lookup returns CDR1 SGHDT and CDR2 YYEEEE. CDR3 length: 15 amino acids. V was cut by 4 bases and J by 0 bases, with 14 bases left in between. CDR3 DNA sequence: TGTGCCAGCAGCGGGGGACCTCGAGTCTCCTACGAGCAGTACTTC. It codes for CASSGGPRVSYEQYF. The whole variable domain, remainder taken from reference TRBV5-6 and TRBJ2-7, is DAGVTQSPTHLIKTRGQQVTLRCSPKSGHDTVSWYQQALGQGPQFIFQYYEEEERQRGNFPDRFSGHQFPNYSSELNVNALLLGDSALYLCASSGGPRVSYEQYFGPGTRLTVT.

This clonotype was recorded a few times. The rearrangement joins TRBV7-3 to TRBJ2-2, with 8 bases matching TRBD2. This CDR3 has 16 residues. Germline V gene sequence: CDR1 SGHTA, CDR2 FQGTGA. The ends lost 0 bases at V and 3 bases at J; junction bases unmatched: 3. CDR3 sequence: CASSLTAGGHTGELFF. The CDR3 DNA is TGTGCCAGCAGCTTAACTGCGGGAGGCCACACCGGGGAGCTGTTTTTT.

The chain employs TRBV7-9 and TRBJ2-7, with D unresolved. The CDR3 is 11 residues long. V was cut by 5 bases and J by 6 bases, with 8 bases left in between. In germline, CDR1 is SEHNR, CDR2 FQNEAQ (reference sequence). CDR3 coding DNA: TGTGCCAGCAGCCGCAGGAGCGAGCAGTACTTC. Protein sequence: CASSRRSEQYF.

This clonotype has a handful of counts. The chain recombines TRBV5-1 with TRBJ2-2; 8 nucleotides line up with TRBD2. The CDR3 runs 16 residues. With V trimmed by 3 bases and J by 0 bases, 4 bases remained unmatched. In germline, CDR1 is SGHRS, CDR2 YFSETQ. The CDR3 is CASSWTSPTNTGELFF. The DNA for the CDR3 is TGCGCCAGCAGCTGGACTAGCCCTACGAACACCGGGGAGCTGTTTTTT.

This chain joins TRBV9 and TRBJ2-7; TRBD1 aligns across 10 bases. Germline V lookup: CDR1 SGDLS, CDR2 YYNGEE. V shed 4 bases, J shed 7 bases, and the junction held 8 bases outside the gene matches. The CDR3 covers 14 residues. CDR3 region: CASSPRQGAGEQYF. CDR3 in DNA: TGTGCCAGCAGCCCAAGACAGGGGGCGGGGGAGCAGTACTTC.

The chain recombines TRBV5-1 with TRBJ2-2, with 11 bases aligning to TRBD2. V dropped 5 bases and J dropped 2; count of bases not matched to a gene: 5. CDR1 and CDR2 (germline): SGHRS, YFSETQ. This CDR3 region has 16 residues. The CDR3 reads CASRLGTSGNTGELFF. DNA of the CDR3: TGCGCCAGCAGGCTAGGGACTAGCGGCAACACCGGGGAGCTGTTTTTT.

This clonotype was counted only a few times. The chain carries TRBV20-1 and TRBJ1-5; TRBD1 might be the D (5 bases). The germline CDR1 and CDR2 sequences are DFQATT and SNEGSKA (reference sequence). The CDR3 sequence is 15 residues long. The ends were cut back, 1 base at V and 4 bases at J, with 14 bases in the middle. CDR3 residues: CSARVTGTYNQPQHF. The CDR3 nucleotides are TGCAGTGCTAGAGTTACCGGGACCTATAATCAGCCCCAGCATTTT.

This chain links TRBV27 with TRBJ1-6; a possible D gene is TRBD1 (5 bases). Germline CDR1 reads MNHEY; CDR2 reads SMNVEV (reference sequence). Deletions cut 3 bases from V and 9 bases from J, with 12 bases between. This CDR3 comprises 14 residues. Here the CDR3 reads CASSFPIGGSPLHF. CDR3 in DNA: TGTGCCAGCAGTTTTCCCATTGGGGGTTCACCCCTCCACTTT.

The chain couples TRBV27 to TRBJ2-3, with TRBD2 matching over 9 bases. V dropped 5 bases and J dropped 8; count of bases not matched to a gene: 11. This CDR3 spans 15 amino acids. The germline V gene encodes CDR1 MNHEY and CDR2 SMNVEV (reference sequence). The CDR3 coding sequence is TGTGCCAGCAGTCCCGCGACTAGCGGTGCGACTACGCAGTATTTT. This translates into CASSPATSGATTQYF.

The table lists this clonotype with a few counts. This chain links TRBV10-1 with TRBJ2-5; a possible D gene is TRBD2 (6 bases). Germline V gene sequence: CDR1 WNHNN, CDR2 SYGVQD (reference sequence). V lost 0 bases and J 9 bases, leaving 14 bases between the germline ends. CDR3 size: 14 residues. The CDR3: CASSESLAGVAQYF. The CDR3 DNA reads TGCGCCAGCAGTGAGTCACTAGCCGGTGTGGCCCAGTACTTC.

V gene TRBV7-6 combines with J gene TRBJ2-2, with TRBD1 matching 7 bases. The CDR3 has 17 residues. J was trimmed by 4 bases and V by 5 bases; bases with no gene match: 13. Germline V gives CDR1 SGHVS, CDR2 FNYEAQ. In DNA, the CDR3 is TGTGCCAGCAGCAAAAGCTCCCGACAGGGCCCCACCGGGGAGCTGTTTTTT. Translation: CASSKSSRQGPTGELFF.

The chain carries TRBV5-1 and TRBJ2-7, with no clear D. The V end lost 4 bases, the J end lost 2 bases, and 10 bases lay between the germline ends. The V gene's germline CDR1 is SGHRS and CDR2 YFSETQ. This CDR3 contains 13 residues. CDR3 protein: CASSEDLAYEQYF. In DNA form, the CDR3 reads TGCGCCAGCAGCGAGGACCTCGCCTACGAGCAGTACTTC.

V gene TRBV6-1 combines with J gene TRBJ1-3; a possible D gene is TRBD1 (5 bases). Germline lookup yields CDR1 MNHNS and CDR2 SASEGT. V lost 5 bases to trimming and J lost 0 bases, with 11 bases between them. This CDR3 has 15 residues. The CDR3 region has the DNA TGTGCCAGCAGTCGGCAGACAGTCTCTGGAAACACCATATATTTT. It yields the protein CASSRQTVSGNTIYF.